The sequence of this TCR beta chain was determined in a study of T cell responses to AZD1222 COVID-19 vaccine. Notes on the study in general: Regions 160-218 and 743-854 dominated among vaccine-associated CD4 TCRs spanning spike. Spike-specific TCR breadth and depth both grew after two AZD1222 doses.

Trimming cost V 6 bases and J 0 bases, with 23 bases left between them. The CDR3 covers 18 residues. CDR1 is ENHRY, CDR2 SYGVKD, per germline. Worth noting for this clone: Its antigen remains unknown.

Method: immunoSEQ multiplex PCR; TCRdb's copy keeps in-frame clones and lacks some. The table lists over 85,000 clones, 81% of them singletons. The sequence came from an adult in good health. This chain joins TRBV10-3 and TRBJ1-1, with a possible D match to TRBD1 (6 bases). The source material was peripheral blood, sampled on day 0 of AZD1222 vaccination. The CDR3 protein is CAIRVQGGGNGMNTEAFF. CDR3 in DNA: TGTGCCATCAGGGTACAGGGAGGTGGGAATGGGATGAACACTGAAGCTTTCTTT.